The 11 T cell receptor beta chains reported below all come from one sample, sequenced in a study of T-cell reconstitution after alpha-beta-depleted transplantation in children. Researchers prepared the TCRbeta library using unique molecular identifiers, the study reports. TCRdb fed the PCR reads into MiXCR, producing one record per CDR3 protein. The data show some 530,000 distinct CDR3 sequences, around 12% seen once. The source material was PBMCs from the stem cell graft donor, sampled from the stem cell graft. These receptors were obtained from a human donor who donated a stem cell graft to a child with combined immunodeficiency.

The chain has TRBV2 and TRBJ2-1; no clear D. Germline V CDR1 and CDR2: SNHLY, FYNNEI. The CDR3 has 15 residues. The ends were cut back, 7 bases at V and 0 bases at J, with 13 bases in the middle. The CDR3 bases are TGTGCCAGCACACGCGGCGCCAGCTCCTACAATGAGCAGTTCTTC. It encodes CASTRGASSYNEQFF.

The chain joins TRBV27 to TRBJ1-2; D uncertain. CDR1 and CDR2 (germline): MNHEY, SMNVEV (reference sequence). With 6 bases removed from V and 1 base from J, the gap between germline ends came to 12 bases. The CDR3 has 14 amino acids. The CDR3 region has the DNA TGTGCCAGCAGCTCCAATGGTTTTAACTATGGCTACACCTTC. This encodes CASSSNGFNYGYTF.

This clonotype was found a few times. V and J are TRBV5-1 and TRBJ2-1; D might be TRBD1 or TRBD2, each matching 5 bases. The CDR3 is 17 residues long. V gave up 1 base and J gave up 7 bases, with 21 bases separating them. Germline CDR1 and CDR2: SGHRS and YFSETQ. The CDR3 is CASSLFPSGQGPNEQFF. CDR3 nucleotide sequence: TGCGCCAGCAGCTTGTTCCCCTCGGGGCAGGGACCTAATGAGCAGTTCTTC.

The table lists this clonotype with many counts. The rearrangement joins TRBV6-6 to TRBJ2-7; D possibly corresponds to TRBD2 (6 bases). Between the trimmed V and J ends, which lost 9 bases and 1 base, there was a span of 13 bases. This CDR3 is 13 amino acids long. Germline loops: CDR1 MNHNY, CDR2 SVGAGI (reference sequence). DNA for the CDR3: TGTGCCAGTATTGGGGGAGGTTCCTACGAGCAGTACTTC. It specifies CASIGGGSYEQYF.

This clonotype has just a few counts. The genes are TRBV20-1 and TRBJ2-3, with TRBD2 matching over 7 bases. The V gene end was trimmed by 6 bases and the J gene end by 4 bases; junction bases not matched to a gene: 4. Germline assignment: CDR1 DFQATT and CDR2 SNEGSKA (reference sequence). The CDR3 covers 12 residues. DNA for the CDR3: TGCAGTGCCAGCGGGGTAGCAGATACGCAGTATTTT. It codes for CSASGVADTQYF.

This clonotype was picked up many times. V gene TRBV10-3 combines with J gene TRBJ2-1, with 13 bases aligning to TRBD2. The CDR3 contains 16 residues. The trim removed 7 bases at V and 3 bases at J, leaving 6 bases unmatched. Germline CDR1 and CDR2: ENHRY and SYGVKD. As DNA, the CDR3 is TGTGCCATCAAGACCGGGACTAGCGGGGACTACAATGAGCAGTTCTTC. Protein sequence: CAIKTGTSGDYNEQFF.

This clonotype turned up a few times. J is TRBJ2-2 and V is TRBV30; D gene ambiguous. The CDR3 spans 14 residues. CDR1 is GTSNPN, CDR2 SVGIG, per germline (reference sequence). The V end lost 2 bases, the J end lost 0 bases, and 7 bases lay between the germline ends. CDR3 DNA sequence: TGTGCCTGGAGTTTACCATCGAACACCGGGGAGCTGTTTTTT. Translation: CAWSLPSNTGELFF.

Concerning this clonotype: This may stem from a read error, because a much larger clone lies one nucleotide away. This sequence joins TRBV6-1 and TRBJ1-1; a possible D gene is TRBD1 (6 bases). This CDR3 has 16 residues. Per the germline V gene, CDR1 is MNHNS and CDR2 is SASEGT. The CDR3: CACSESVRGGGTEAFF. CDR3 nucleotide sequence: TGTGCCTGCAGTGAATCAGTAAGAGGGGGTGGAACTGAAGCTTTCTTT.

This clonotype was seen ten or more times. The CDR3 DNA reads TGTGCCAGCAGCCTTTACGGAGGGAGCACAGATACGCAGTATTTT. Protein sequence: CASSLYGGSTDTQYF. The chain has TRBV9 and TRBJ2-3; TRBD2 is a possible D gene (6 bases). Trimming removed 4 bases at V and 0 bases at J, with 12 bases between. Germline CDR1 and CDR2: SGDLS and YYNGEE. The CDR3 spans 15 residues.

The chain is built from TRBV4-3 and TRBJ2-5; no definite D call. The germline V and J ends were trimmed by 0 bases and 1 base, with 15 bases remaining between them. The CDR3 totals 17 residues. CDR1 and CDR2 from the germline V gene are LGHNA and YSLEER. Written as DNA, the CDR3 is TGCGCCAGCAGCCAAGATTGGACGGAAGACCGCCAAGAGACCCAGTACTTC. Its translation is CASSQDWTEDRQETQYF.

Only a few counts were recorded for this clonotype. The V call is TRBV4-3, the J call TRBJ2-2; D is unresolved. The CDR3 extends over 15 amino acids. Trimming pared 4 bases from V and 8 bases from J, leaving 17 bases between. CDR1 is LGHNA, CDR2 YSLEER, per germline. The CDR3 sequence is CASSLRWEELGELFF. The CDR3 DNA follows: TGCGCCAGCAGCCTTAGGTGGGAAGAGCTGGGGGAGCTGTTTTTT.